The present T cell receptor beta chain was sequenced within a study of blood T cell repertoires in COVID-19. Study-wide context: The United States, Italy and Spain provided the acute and convalescent COVID-19 samples. From T cells, B-cell-depleted T cells, or PBMCs came the material, which was cDNA or gDNA.

This clone is medium-sized within its sample. V gave up 5 bases and J gave up 4 bases; unmatched junction bases: 4. Germline loops: CDR1 SGHTA, CDR2 FQGNSA. The CDR3 length is 14 residues. Study processing details: Using reference gene primer amplification, nucleated cell counts were estimated. The repertoire was sequenced with immunoSEQ multiplex PCR; TCRdb's copy has only in-frame clones and lacks some. V, J and clone size are taken as reported in that table, and D and trimming were inferred from the DNA itself. Among tens of thousands of clones listed, about four fifths were seen once. The J gene is TRBJ1-1, the V gene TRBV7-2; 10 bases map to TRBD1. This TCR derives from a middle-aged man with active COVID-19. What was sequenced was peripheral blood. The CDR3 here is CASSLTGGITEAFF. CDR3 nucleotide sequence: TGTGCCAGCAGCCTGACAGGGGGCATCACTGAAGCTTTCTTT.